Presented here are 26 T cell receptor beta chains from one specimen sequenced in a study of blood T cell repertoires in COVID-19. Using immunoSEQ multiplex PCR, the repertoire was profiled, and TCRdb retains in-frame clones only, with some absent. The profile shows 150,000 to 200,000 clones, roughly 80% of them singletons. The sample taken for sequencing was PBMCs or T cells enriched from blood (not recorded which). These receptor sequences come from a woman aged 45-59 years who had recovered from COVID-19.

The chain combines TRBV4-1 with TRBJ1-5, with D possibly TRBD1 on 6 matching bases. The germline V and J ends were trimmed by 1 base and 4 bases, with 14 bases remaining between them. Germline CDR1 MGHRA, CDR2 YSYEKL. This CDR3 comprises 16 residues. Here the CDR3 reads CASSQVPGHGNQPQHF. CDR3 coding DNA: TGCGCCAGCAGCCAAGTTCCGGGACATGGAAATCAGCCCCAGCATTTT.

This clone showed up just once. CDR3 bases: TGTGCCAGCAGCCAAGACAGGGCAGGGGGCGCCAGGGATGGCTACACCTTC. This encodes CASSQDRAGGARDGYTF. This chain joins TRBV4-2 and TRBJ1-2, with 8 bases lining up with TRBD1. This CDR3 contains 17 residues. With V trimmed by 0 bases and J by 6 bases, 12 bases remained unmatched. CDR1 and CDR2 from the germline V gene are LGHNA and YNFKEQ.

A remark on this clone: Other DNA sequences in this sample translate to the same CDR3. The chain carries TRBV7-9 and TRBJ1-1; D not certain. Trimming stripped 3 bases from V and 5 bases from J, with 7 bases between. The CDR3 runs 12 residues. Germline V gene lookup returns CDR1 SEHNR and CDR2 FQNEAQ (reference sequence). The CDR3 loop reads CASSFTGTEAFF. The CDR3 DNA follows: TGTGCCAGCAGCTTTACCGGGACTGAAGCTTTCTTT.

DNA for the CDR3: TGTGCCAGCAGTTTCTGGGGACAGGGGTTCGCTGGCTACACCTTC. Encoded protein: CASSFWGQGFAGYTF. This chain links TRBV28 with TRBJ1-2, with 10 bases identical to TRBD1. CDR1 and CDR2 from the germline V gene are MDHEN and SYDVKM. The J segment lost 7 bases and the V segment lost 3 bases, leaving 8 bases of the junction unmatched. The CDR3 extends over 15 amino acids.

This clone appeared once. CDR3 amino acids: CASSLTGRGEQFF. In DNA form, the CDR3 reads TGTGCCAGCAGTTTGACGGGGCGGGGTGAGCAGTTCTTC. This chain uses TRBV12-3 or TRBV12-4 with TRBJ2-1; D might be TRBD2 (6 bases). The CDR3 has 13 residues. The ends were cut back, 3 bases at V and 9 bases at J, with 12 bases in the middle.

The CDR3 DNA follows: TGTGCCAGCAGCCAAGCAGGAGTAAACGGGGGATACGAGCAGTACTTC. The encoded protein is CASSQAGVNGGYEQYF. V gene TRBV4-2 combines with J gene TRBJ2-7, with D tentatively TRBD2 (6 bases). The V end was cut by 1 base, the J end by 4 bases, with 17 bases between. There are 16 residues in the CDR3. The germline CDR1 and CDR2 sequences are LGHNA and YNFKEQ.

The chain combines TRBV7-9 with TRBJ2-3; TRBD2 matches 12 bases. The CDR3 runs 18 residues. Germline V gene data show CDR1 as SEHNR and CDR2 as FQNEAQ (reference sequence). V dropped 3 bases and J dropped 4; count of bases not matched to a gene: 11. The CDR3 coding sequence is TGTGCCAGCAGCTTGCTAGCGGGGGGGCCCGGGCTTTCAGATACGCAGTATTTT. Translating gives CASSLLAGGPGLSDTQYF.

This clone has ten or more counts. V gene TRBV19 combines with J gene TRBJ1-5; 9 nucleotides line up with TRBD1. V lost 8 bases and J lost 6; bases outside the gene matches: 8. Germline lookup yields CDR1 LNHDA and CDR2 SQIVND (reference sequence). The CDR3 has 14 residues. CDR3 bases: TGTGCCAGTTGTACAGGGGGCGGGAGTCAGCCCCAGCATTTT. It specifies CASCTGGGSQPQHF.

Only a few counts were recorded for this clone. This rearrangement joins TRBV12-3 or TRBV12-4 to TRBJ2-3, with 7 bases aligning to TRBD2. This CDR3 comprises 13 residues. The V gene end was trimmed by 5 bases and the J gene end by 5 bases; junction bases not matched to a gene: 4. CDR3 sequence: CASSPLAGDTQYF. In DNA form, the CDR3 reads TGTGCCAGCAGTCCTTTAGCGGGAGATACGCAGTATTTT.

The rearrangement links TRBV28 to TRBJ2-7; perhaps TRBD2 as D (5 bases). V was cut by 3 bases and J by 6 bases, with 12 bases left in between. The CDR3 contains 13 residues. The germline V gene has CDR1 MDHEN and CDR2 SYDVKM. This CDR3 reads CASSFRRAGEQYF. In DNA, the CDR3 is TGTGCCAGCAGTTTCAGAAGGGCGGGCGAGCAGTACTTC.

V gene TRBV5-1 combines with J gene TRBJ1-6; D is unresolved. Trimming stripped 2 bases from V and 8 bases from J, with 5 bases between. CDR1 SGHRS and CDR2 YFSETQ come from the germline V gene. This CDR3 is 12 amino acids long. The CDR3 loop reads CASSFGDSPLHF. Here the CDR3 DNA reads TGCGCCAGCAGCTTCGGGGATTCACCCCTCCACTTT.

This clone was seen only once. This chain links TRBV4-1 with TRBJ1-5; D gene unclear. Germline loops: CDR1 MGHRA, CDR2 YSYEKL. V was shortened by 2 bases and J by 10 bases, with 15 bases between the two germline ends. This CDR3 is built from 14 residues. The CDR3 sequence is CASSQSPGLEPQHF. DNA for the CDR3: TGCGCCAGCAGCCAAAGTCCTGGACTCGAACCCCAGCATTTT.

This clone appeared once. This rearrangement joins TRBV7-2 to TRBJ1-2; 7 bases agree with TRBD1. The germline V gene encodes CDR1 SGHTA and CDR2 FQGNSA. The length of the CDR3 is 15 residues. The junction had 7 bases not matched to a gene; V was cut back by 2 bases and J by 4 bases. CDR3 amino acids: CASSLYPGQVYGYTF. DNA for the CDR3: TGTGCCAGCAGCTTATACCCTGGACAGGTCTATGGCTACACCTTC.

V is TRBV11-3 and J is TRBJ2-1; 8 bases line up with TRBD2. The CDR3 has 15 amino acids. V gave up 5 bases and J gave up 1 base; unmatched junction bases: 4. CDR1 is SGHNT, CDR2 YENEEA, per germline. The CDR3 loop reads CASSPRGGSYNEQFF. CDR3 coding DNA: TGTGCCAGCAGCCCTCGGGGGGGGTCCTACAATGAGCAGTTCTTC.

The CDR3 DNA is TGTGCCAGCAGCATTTTGGGGAGCGTAGGGGGCTACACCTTC. The encoded protein is CASSILGSVGGYTF. The chain combines TRBV7-9 with TRBJ1-2; D is undetermined. The CDR3 is made up of 14 amino acids. Germline values: CDR1 SEHNR, CDR2 FQNEAQ (reference sequence). Trimming cost V 5 bases and J 8 bases, with 18 bases left between them. Full variable domain (missing parts from reference TRBV7-9 and TRBJ1-2): DTGVSQNPRHKITKRGQNVTFRCDPISEHNRLYWYRQTLGQGPEFLTYFQNEAQLEKSRLLSDRFSAERPKGSFSTLEIQRTEQGDSAMYLCASSILGSVGGYTFGSGTRLTVV.

CDR3 sequence reads: CASSPGQQVNTEAFF. The CDR3 region has the DNA TGTGCCAGCTCACCTGGACAGCAAGTGAACACTGAAGCTTTCTTT. The chain combines TRBV18 with TRBJ1-1, with D maybe TRBD1 (6 bases). Trimming took off 3 bases at V and 0 bases at J, with 11 bases between the two ends. The length of the CDR3 is 15 residues. Germline CDR1 reads KGHSH; CDR2 reads LQKENI.

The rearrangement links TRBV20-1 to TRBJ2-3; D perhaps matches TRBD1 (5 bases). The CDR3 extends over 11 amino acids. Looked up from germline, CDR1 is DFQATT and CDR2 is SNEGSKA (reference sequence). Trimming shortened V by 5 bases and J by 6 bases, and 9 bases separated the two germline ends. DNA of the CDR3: TGCAGTGCTCACTACAGGGATACGCAGTATTTT. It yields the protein CSAHYRDTQYF.

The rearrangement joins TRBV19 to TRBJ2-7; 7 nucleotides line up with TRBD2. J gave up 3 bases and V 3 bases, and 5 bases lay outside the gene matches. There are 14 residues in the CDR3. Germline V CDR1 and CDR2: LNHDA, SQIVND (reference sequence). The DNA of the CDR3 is TGTGCCAGTAGTATTTCGAGCGGGGTCTACGAGCAGTACTTC. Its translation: CASSISSGVYEQYF.

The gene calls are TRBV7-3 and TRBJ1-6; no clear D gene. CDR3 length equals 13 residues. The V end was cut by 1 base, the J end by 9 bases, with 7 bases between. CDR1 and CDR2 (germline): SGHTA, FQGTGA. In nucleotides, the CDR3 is TGTGCCAGCAGCTTAAGCGGGATTTCACCCCTCCACTTT. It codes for CASSLSGISPLHF.

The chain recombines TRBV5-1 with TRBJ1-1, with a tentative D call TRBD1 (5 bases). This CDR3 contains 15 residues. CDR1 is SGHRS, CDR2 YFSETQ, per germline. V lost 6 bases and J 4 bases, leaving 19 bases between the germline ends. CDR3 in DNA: TGCGCCAGCATTTCCATTTCTCCGGGGGGCACTGAAGCTTTCTTT. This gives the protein CASISISPGGTEAFF.

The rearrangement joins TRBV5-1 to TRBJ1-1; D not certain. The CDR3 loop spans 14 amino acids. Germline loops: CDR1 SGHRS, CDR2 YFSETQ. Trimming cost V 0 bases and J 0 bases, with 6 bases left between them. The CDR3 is CASSLATVNTEAFF. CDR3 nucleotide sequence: TGCGCCAGCAGCTTGGCCACGGTGAACACTGAAGCTTTCTTT. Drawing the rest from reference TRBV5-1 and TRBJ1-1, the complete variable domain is KAGVTQTPRYLIKTRGQQVTLSCSPISGHRSVSWYQQTPGQGLQFLFEYFSETQRNKGNFPGRFSGRQFSNSRSEMNVSTLELGDSALYLCASSLATVNTEAFFGQGTRLTVV.

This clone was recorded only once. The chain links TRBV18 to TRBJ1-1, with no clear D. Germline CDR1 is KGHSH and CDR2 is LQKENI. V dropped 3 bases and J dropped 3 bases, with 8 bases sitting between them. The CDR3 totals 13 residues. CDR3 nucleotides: TGTGCCAGCTCACCGCAGGTGGACACTGAAGCTTTCTTT. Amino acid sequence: CASSPQVDTEAFF. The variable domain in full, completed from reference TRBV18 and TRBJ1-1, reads NAGVMQNPRHLVRRRGQEARLRCSPMKGHSHVYWYRQLPEEGLKFMVYLQKENIIDESGMPKERFSAEFPKEGPSILRIQQVVRGDSAAYFCASSPQVDTEAFFGQGTRLTVV.

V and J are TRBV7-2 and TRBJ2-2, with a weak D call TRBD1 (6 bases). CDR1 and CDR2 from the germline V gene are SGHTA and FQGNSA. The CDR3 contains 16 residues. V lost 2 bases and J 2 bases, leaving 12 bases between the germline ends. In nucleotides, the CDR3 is TGTGCCAGCAGCTTATTCGGGACAACCAACACCGGGGAGCTGTTTTTT. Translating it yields CASSLFGTTNTGELFF.

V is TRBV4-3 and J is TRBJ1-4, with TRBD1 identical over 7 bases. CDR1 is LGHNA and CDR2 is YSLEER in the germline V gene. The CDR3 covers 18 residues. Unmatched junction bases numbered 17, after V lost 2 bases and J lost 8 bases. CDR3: CASSQLNENRGIREKLFF. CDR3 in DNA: TGCGCCAGCAGCCAACTAAACGAGAACAGGGGTATAAGGGAAAAACTGTTTTTT.

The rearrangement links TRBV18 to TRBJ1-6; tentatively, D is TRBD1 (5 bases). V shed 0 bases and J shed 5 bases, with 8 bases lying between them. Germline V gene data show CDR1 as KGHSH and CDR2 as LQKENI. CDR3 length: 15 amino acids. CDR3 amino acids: CASSPPSGNNSPLHF. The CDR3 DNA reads TGTGCCAGCTCACCACCCTCAGGGAATAATTCACCCCTCCACTTT. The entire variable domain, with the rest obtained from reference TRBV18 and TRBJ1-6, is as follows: NAGVMQNPRHLVRRRGQEARLRCSPMKGHSHVYWYRQLPEEGLKFMVYLQKENIIDESGMPKERFSAEFPKEGPSILRIQQVVRGDSAAYFCASSPPSGNNSPLHFGNGTRLTVT.

CDR3 loop: CASSPGSSTDTQYF. CDR3 DNA sequence: TGTGCCAGCAGCCCGGGGTCTAGCACAGATACGCAGTATTTT. V gene TRBV7-3 combines with J gene TRBJ2-3, with D possibly being TRBD2 (5 bases). Between the trimmed V and J ends, which lost 5 bases and 0 bases, there was a span of 9 bases. The CDR3 loop spans 14 amino acids. From germline, CDR1 is SGHTA and CDR2 FQGTGA.